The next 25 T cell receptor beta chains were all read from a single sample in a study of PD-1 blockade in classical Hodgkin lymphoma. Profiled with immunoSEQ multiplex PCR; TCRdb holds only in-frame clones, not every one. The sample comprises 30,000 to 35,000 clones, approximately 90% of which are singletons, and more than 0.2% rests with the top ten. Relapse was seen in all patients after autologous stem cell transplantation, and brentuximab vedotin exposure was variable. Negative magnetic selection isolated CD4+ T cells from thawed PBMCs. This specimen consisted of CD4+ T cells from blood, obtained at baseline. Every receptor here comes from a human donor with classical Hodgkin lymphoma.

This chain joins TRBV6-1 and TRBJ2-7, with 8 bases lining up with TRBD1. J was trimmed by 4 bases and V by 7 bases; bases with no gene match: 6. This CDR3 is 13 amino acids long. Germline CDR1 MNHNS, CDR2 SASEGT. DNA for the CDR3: TGTGCCAGCACCCCGACAGGGGCTTACGAGCAGTACTTC. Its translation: CASTPTGAYEQYF.

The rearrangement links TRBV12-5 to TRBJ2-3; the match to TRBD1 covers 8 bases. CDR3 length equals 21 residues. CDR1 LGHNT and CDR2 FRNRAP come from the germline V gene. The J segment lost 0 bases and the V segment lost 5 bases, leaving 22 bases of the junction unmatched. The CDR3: CASGRYSQGAPQRGSTDTQYF. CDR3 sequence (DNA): TGTGCTAGTGGTCGCTACTCCCAGGGGGCACCCCAGAGAGGTAGCACAGATACGCAGTATTTT.

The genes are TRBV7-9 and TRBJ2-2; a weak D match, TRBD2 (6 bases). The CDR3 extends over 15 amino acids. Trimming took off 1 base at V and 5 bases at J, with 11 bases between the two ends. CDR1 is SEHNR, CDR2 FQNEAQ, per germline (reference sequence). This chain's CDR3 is CASSLVWRETGELFF. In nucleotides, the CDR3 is TGTGCCAGCAGCTTAGTTTGGAGGGAAACCGGGGAGCTGTTTTTT.

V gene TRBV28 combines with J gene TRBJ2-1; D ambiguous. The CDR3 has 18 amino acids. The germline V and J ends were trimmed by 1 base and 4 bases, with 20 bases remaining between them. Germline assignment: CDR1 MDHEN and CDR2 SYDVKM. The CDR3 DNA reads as TGTGCCAGCAGTTTATTTCGGACCCCACCTGATCAGTACAATGAGCAGTTCTTC. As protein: CASSLFRTPPDQYNEQFF.

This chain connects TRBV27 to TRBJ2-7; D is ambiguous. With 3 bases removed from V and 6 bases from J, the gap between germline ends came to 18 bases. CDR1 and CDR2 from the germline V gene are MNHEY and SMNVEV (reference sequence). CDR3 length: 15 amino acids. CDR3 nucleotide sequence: TGTGCCAGCAGTTTTAGTGGACCTATTGCAGGCGAGCAGTACTTC. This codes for CASSFSGPIAGEQYF.

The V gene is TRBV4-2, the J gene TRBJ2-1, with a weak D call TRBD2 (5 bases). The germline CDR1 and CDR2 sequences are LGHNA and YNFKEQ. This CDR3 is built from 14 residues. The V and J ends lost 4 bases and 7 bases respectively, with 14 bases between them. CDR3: CASSRPTGENEQFF. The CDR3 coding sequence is TGTGCCAGCAGCCGACCCACCGGGGAGAATGAGCAGTTCTTC.

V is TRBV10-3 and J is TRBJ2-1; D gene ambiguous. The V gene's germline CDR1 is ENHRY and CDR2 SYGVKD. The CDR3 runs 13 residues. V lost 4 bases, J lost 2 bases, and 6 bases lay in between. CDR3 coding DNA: TGTGCCATCAGTGTTCCCACCTACAATGAGCAGTTCTTC. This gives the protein CAISVPTYNEQFF.

The CDR3 DNA is TGTGCCAGCAGTTACGCAGGGGGCCCCTACAATGAGCAGTTCTTC. Translation gives CASSYAGGPYNEQFF. This chain connects TRBV27 to TRBJ2-1; TRBD1 matches 8 bases. CDR3 length: 15 residues. The trim removed 4 bases at V and 2 bases at J, leaving 4 bases unmatched. Per germline, CDR1 MNHEY and CDR2 SMNVEV (reference sequence).

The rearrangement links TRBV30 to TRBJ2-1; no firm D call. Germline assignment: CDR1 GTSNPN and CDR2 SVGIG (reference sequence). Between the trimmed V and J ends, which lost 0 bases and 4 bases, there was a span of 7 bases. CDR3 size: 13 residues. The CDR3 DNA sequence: TGTGCCTGGAGTGTCACCAGGTACAATGAGCAGTTCTTC. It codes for CAWSVTRYNEQFF.

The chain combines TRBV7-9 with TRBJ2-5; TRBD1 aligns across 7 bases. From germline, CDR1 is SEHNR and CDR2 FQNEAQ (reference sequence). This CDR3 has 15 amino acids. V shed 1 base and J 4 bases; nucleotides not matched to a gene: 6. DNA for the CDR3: TGTGCCAGCAGCTTAGGCGACAGGGCGGGAGAGACCCAGTACTTC. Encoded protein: CASSLGDRAGETQYF. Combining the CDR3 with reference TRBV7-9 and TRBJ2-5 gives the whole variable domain DTGVSQNPRHKITKRGQNVTFRCDPISEHNRLYWYRQTLGQGPEFLTYFQNEAQLEKSRLLSDRFSAERPKGSFSTLEIQRTEQGDSAMYLCASSLGDRAGETQYFGPGTRLLVL.

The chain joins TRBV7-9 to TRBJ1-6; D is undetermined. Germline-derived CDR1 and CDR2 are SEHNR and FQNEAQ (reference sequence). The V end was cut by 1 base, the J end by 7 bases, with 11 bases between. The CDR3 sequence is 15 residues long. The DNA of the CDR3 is TGTGCCAGCAGCTTAGTGGCAGGCCAGAATTCACCCCTCCACTTT. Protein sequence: CASSLVAGQNSPLHF.

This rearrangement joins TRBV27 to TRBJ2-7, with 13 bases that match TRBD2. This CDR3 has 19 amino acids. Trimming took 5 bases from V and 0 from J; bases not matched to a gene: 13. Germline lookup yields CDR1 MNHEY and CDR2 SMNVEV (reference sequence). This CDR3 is CASSTRLAGGPRSSYEQYF. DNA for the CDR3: TGTGCCAGCAGTACAAGACTAGCGGGAGGCCCGAGGAGCTCCTACGAGCAGTACTTC.

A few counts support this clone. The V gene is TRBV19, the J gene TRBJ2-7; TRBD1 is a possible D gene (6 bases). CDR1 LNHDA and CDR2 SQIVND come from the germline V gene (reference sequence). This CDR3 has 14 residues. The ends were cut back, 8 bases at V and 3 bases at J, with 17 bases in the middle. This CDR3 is CASSNLGAHYEQYF. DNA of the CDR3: TGTGCCAGTTCTAACCTGGGGGCACACTACGAGCAGTACTTC.

The DNA for the CDR3 is TGTGCCAGTAGTATCAGGGGAGGACCCGGGAGAGGCTCCTACGAGCAGTACTTC. It is translated as CASSIRGGPGRGSYEQYF. The genes are TRBV19 and TRBJ2-7; D might be TRBD1 or TRBD2, each matching 6 bases. The CDR3 is made up of 18 amino acids. The V gene lost 3 bases and the J gene lost 0 bases, with 21 bases spanning the gap. Per the germline V gene, CDR1 is LNHDA and CDR2 is SQIVND (reference sequence). Based on the CDR3 plus reference TRBV19 and TRBJ2-7, the full variable domain is DGGITQSPKYLFRKEGQNVTLSCEQNLNHDAMYWYRQDPGQGLRLIYYSQIVNDFQKGDIAEGYSVSREKKESFPLTVTSAQKNPTAFYLCASSIRGGPGRGSYEQYFGPGTRLTVT.

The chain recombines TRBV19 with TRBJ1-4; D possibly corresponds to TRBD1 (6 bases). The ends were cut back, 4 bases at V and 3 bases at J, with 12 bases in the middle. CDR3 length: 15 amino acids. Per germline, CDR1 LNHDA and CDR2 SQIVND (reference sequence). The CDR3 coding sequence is TGTGCCAGTAGTACCACAGGGAGTCCTAATGAAAAACTGTTTTTT. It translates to CASSTTGSPNEKLFF.

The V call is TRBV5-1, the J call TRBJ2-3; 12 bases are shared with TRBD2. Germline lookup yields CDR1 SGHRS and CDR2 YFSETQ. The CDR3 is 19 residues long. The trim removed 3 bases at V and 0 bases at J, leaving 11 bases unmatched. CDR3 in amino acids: CASSSGLAGGVGSTDTQYF. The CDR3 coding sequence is TGCGCCAGCAGCTCCGGCCTAGCGGGAGGGGTGGGGAGCACAGATACGCAGTATTTT.

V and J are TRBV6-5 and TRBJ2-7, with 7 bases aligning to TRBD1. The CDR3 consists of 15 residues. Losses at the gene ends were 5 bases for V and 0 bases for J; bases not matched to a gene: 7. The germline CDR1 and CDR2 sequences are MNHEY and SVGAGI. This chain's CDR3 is CASSRYRDSSYEQYF. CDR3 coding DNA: TGTGCCAGCAGTAGGTACCGGGACAGCTCCTACGAGCAGTACTTC.

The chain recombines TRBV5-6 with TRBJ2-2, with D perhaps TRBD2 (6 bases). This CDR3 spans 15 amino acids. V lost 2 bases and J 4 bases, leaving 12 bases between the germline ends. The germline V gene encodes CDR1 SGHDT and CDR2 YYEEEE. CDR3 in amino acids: CASSFRRAGTGELFF. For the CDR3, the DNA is TGTGCCAGCAGCTTTCGGAGGGCCGGCACCGGGGAGCTGTTTTTT.

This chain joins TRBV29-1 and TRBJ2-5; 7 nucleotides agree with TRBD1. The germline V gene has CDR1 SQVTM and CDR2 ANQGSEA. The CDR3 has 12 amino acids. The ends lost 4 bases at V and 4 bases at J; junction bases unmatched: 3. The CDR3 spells CSVVRGLETQYF. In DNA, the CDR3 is TGCAGCGTTGTTAGGGGGCTAGAGACCCAGTACTTC.

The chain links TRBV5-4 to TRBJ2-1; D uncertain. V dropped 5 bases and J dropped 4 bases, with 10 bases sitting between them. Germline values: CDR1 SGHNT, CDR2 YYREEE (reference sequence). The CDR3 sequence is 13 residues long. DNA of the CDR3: TGTGCCAGCAGGACCGACACTTACAATGAGCAGTTCTTC. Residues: CASRTDTYNEQFF.

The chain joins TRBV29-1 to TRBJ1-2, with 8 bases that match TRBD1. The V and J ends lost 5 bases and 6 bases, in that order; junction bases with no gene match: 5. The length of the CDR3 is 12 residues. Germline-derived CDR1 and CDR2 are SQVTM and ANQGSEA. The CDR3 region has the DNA TGCAGCGTTTCGGACAGGGTGGATGGCTACACCTTC. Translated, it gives CSVSDRVDGYTF.

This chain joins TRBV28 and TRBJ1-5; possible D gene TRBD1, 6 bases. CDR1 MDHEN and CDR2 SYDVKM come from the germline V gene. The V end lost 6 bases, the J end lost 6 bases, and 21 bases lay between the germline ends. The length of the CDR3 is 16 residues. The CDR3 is CASRDSGTRRSQPQHF. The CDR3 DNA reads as TGTGCCAGCAGAGATTCCGGGACACGGAGGAGTCAGCCCCAGCATTTT.

Here the CDR3 DNA reads TGCAGCGTAGACGGACTAGCGGGAGTTTCTGAGCAGTTCTTC. Translated: CSVDGLAGVSEQFF. The chain employs TRBV29-1 and TRBJ2-1, with 13 positions matching TRBD2. The CDR3 spans 14 residues. J gave up 9 bases and V 6 bases, and 8 bases lay outside the gene matches. Per the germline V gene, CDR1 is SQVTM and CDR2 is ANQGSEA.

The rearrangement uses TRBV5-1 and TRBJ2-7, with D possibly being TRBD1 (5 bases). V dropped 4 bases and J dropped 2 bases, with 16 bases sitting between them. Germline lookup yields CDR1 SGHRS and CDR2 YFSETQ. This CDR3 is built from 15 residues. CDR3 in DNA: TGCGCCAGCAGCCCGGCCGCAGGGCGCACCTACGAGCAGTACTTC. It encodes CASSPAAGRTYEQYF.

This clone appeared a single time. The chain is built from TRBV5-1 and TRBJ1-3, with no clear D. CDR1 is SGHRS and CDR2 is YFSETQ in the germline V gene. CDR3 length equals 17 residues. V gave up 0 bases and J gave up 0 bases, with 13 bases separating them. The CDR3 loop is CASSLEPSGSSGNTIYF. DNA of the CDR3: TGCGCCAGCAGCTTGGAGCCATCAGGCTCCTCTGGAAACACCATATATTTT. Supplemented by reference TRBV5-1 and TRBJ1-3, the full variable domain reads KAGVTQTPRYLIKTRGQQVTLSCSPISGHRSVSWYQQTPGQGLQFLFEYFSETQRNKGNFPGRFSGRQFSNSRSEMNVSTLELGDSALYLCASSLEPSGSSGNTIYFGEGSWLTVV.